This entry concerns a single T cell receptor (beta chain). Assay used: immunoSEQ multiplex PCR; TCRdb lists only in-frame clones, some missing. The repertoire has around 250,000 clones, 65% to 90% of them found once; the top ten carry about 9.1%. The data originate from a study of blood T cell repertoires in COVID-19. Germline trimming cut 3 bases from V and 7 bases from J; bases unmatched to any gene: 12. The CDR3 length is 14 residues. Germline CDR1 is SQVTM and CDR2 is ANQGSEA. Source material: PBMCs or T cells enriched from blood (not recorded which). The receptor was isolated from a woman between 45 and 60 years old with acute COVID-19. The chain combines TRBV29-1 with TRBJ2-7; TRBD1 matches at 7 bases. The CDR3 protein is CSVDVGQPLREQYF. CDR3 DNA: TGCAGCGTTGATGTGGGACAGCCCCTGAGGGAGCAGTACTTC.